The entry below describes one T cell receptor (beta chain). The antigen remains unidentified. These data come from a study of cytomegalovirus exposure and HLA in healthy donors. At the level of the study: In terms of ancestry, the Caucasian-associated cluster contained roughly 81% of the roughly 360 genotyped donors. Study results and limitations: In vitro data verified a few CMV-associated chains as specific for CMV antigens.

Vbeta (60) and Jbeta (13) primers were used in the PCR. The repertoire was sequenced with immunoSEQ multiplex PCR; TCRdb's copy has only in-frame clones and lacks some. The sample lists around 190,000 clones, more than 75% occurring once. Sequencing was performed on PBMCs. The receptor comes from a woman under 30 in good health and CMV-seronegative.

Written as DNA, the CDR3 is TGTGCCTGGAGTGTACTGGGGGGCACTGAAGCTTTCTTT. Residues: CAWSVLGGTEAFF. The chain is built from TRBV30 and TRBJ1-1; D is possibly TRBD1 (5 bases). This CDR3 has 13 residues. The V gene lost 0 bases and the J gene lost 4 bases, with 9 bases spanning the gap. CDR1 and CDR2 (germline): GTSNPN, SVGIG (reference sequence). Together with reference TRBV30 and TRBJ1-1, the CDR3 gives the full variable domain: SQTIHQWPATLVQPVGSPLSLECTVEGTSNPNLYWYRQAAGRGLQLLFYSVGIGQISSEVPQNLSASRPQDRQFILSSKKLLLSDSGFYLCAWSVLGGTEAFFGQGTRLTVV.